This T cell receptor beta chain came from a study of PD-L1 blockade in urothelial cancer. V was pared by 4 bases and J by 2 bases, with 15 bases between. CDR1 is SGHDN, CDR2 FVKESK, per germline. This CDR3 is 15 amino acids long. The sample's time point: pretreatment peripheral blood. Libraries were prepared by immunoSEQ multiplex PCR; TCRdb keeps only in-frame clonotypes and omits some of them. The table has more than 85,000 clones, roughly 84% seen once. The sequence was obtained from a man aged 60 to 69 with urothelial cancer. Sequences were derived from PBMCs, sampled around atezolizumab (anti-PD-L1) treatment. The rearrangement uses TRBV14 and TRBJ2-7; possibly TRBD2 for D (5 bases). In nucleotides, the CDR3 is TGTGCCAGCAGCCGAAGGACTCCTTTCCCCTACGAGCAGTACTTC. Translating gives CASSRRTPFPYEQYF.